Given below is one T cell receptor (beta chain) in context. This specimen comes from a study of blood T cell repertoires in COVID-19. The assay was immunoSEQ multiplex PCR, and TCRdb's table has in-frame clones only and misses some. The repertoire holds fewer than 350,000 clones, 88% seen once, with 2% to 2.5% in the top ten. The V gene's germline CDR1 is MDHEN and CDR2 SYDVKM. The CDR3 spans 16 residues. With 1 base clipped from V and 2 bases from J, the junction kept 8 bases outside the gene matches. The TCR comes from a woman aged 60-75 years in a cohort exposed to, infected with or recovered from COVID-19 (not recorded which). The chain joins TRBV28 to TRBJ2-7; TRBD1 matches 7 bases. The sample consisted of PBMCs or T cells enriched from blood (not recorded which). The CDR3 reads CASSLYGTAVTYEQYF. For the CDR3, the DNA is TGTGCCAGCAGTTTATACGGGACAGCCGTTACCTACGAGCAGTACTTC.